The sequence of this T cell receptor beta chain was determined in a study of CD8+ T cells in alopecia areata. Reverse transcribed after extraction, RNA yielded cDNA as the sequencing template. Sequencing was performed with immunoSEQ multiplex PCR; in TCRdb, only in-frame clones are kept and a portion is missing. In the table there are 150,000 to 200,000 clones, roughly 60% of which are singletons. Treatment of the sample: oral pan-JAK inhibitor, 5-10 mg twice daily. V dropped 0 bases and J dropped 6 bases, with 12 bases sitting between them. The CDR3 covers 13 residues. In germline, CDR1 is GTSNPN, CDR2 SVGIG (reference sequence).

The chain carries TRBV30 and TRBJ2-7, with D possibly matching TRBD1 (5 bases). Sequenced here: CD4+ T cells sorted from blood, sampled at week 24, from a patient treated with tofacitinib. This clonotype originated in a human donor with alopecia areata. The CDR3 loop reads CAWSVGAGTEQYF. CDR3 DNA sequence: TGTGCCTGGAGTGTTGGGGCAGGAACCGAGCAGTACTTC.